Given below is one T cell receptor beta chain in context. The clone's antigen remains unknown. No per-base quality is available; no much larger clone lies one base away. Sequencing used an Illumina NovaSeq 6000. Using 5'RACE with constant-segment primers, TCRalpha and TCRbeta cDNA libraries were constructed, with sample barcodes and unique molecular identifiers added in the process. RNA was extracted from every sample with Trizol reagent. Libraries were amplified in two PCR steps, with a second sample barcode and Illumina TruSeq adapters added in the second step. Libraries were sequenced on an Illumina NovaSeq with 2 x 150 bp paired-end reads. The original methods were these. Reads were demultiplexed and collapsed into UMI-guided consensus sequences with migec v1.2.7. Using mixcr v2.1.11, UMI consensuses were aligned to TRA and TRB V and J templates and then assembled into clonotypes. Expanded or contracted clonotypes were those called significant by both edgeR and NoisET, with noise models trained on biological replicates. For edgeR calls, a false discovery rate-adjusted p below 0.01 and a log2 fold-change threshold of 1 were applied. PCA with hierarchical clustering of max-normalized trajectories of the 1000 most abundant clonotypes was used as exploratory dynamics analysis. The CD4 or CD8 phenotype of responding clones was assigned using the separately sequenced CD4+ and CD8+ repertoires. TCRdb took the public reads, trimmed them with fastp at Q25, ran MiXCR for clone calling and kept in-frame beta chains. When rows share a CDR3 protein, they turn into one entry using the most common DNA and genes. The V and J calls were not made by the authors but by TCRdb's processing. Here the sample has a few hundred thousand distinct CDR3 sequences; around 28% occur a single time. Approximately 13% of the sample comes from the top ten.

PBMCs were isolated by Ficoll-Paque density gradient centrifugation. These data belong to a study of T-cell memory formation after mild COVID-19 (dated by TCRdb to the early 2020s). About the investigation overall: TCR sequence clusters from the two donors were largely donor specific. In two donors, T-cell clones that expanded and contracted after mild COVID-19 were tracked by sequencing TCRalpha and TCRbeta repertoires over time. Two young, previously healthy adult volunteers made up the cohort, one male and one female. General study outcomes and caveats: SARS-CoV-2 specificity of the second-wave clones peaking on day 37 was not confirmed. From day 15 to 85, contracting clones showed balanced CD4/CD8 phenotypes, whereas a second wave of clones that expanded from day 15 to 37 leaned towards CD4+. Some responding clones were detected in pre-infection memory, suggesting pre-existing cross-reactive memory T cells joined the SARS-CoV-2 response. The study included only two mild cases, and larger cohorts that include severe cases with pre-infection samples were judged to be necessary. Contracting CD4+ clones appeared mostly in the CM and EM memory subsets, whereas CD8+ clones were enriched in EMRA.

From its cysteine to its phenylalanine, the CDR3 spans 14 amino acids. The sequence is cut down to CDR3 DNA, 42 bases in frame from base 1. CDR1 and CDR2 are drawn from the germline V gene: MNHEY, SVGAGI. V was cut back by 5 bases and J by 0 bases, leaving a gap of 8 bases between them. This clonotype was obtained from an adult woman who had mild COVID-19 (a few samples of this study predate the infection). The sample titles of this study are shuffled in the database, so cell type and time point are left out; the donor was told from shared clones. Sequencing was performed on PBMCs or a T cell subset sorted from them (not recorded which). The sequence is built from TRBV6-5 and TRBJ1-3; no D gene call is confident. The CDR3 protein: CASSRLLSGNTIYF. The base sequence is TGTGCCAGCAGTCGTCTCCTCTCTGGAAACACCATATATTTT.